The clone carrying this TCR beta chain was detected a few times. Its antigen is not known. The data derive from a study of T cells after yellow fever vaccination. Template switching with 5'RACE generated the TCR cDNA and added a universal primer site and UMIs. TCRdb re-derived calls from the 5' RACE reads in MiXCR, one entry per CDR3 protein. The sample lists around 230,000 distinct CDR3 sequences, roughly 6.8% occurring once. Study results and caveats: Overlap between CD4 and CD8 compartments was detected for a small share of clonotypes.

This TCR was sampled from a man aged 25-45 years who received the YFV17D yellow fever vaccine. The source was CD4+ T cells sorted from PBMCs, collected on the day of the yellow fever booster vaccination.

DNA of the CDR3: TGTGCCAGCAGCGAACTCAAACCCCGCTACGAGCAGTACTTC. Protein product: CASSELKPRYEQYF. The chain carries TRBV7-2 and TRBJ2-7; no clear D gene. Germline V gives CDR1 SGHTA, CDR2 FQGNSA. The CDR3 contains 14 residues. Trimming took 5 bases from V and 3 from J, leaving 14 bases between them.